This TCR beta chain was identified during a study of blood T cell repertoires in COVID-19. Between the trimmed V and J ends, which lost 5 bases and 8 bases, there was a span of 14 bases. There are 13 residues in the CDR3. CDR1 MNHEY and CDR2 SMNVEV come from the germline V gene (reference sequence). Generated by immunoSEQ multiplex PCR, the TCRdb table keeps only in-frame clones and is missing some. The table records a few hundred thousand clones, around 85% of them present only once. Recruits, aged 18 to 89 years, lived in 25 or so US areas. The source material was PBMCs or T cells enriched from blood (not recorded which). This chain uses TRBV27 with TRBJ2-3, with D perhaps TRBD1 (6 bases). The sequence came from a man aged 25-45 years who had recovered from COVID-19. CDR3 DNA sequence: TGTGCCAGCAGTCAGACAGGCTTAAGTACGCAGTATTTT. It specifies CASSQTGLSTQYF.